The TCR beta chain described here comes from a study of vaccination and CD4 T cells after COVID-19. The Oncomine TCR Beta short-read assay sequenced DNA from cultured CD4+ T cells. Genomic DNA was isolated from cultured CD4+ T cells. TCRdb itself ran the PCR reads through MiXCR, one entry per CDR3 protein. The sample includes under 8,000 distinct CDR3 sequences, around a third of them seen just once. V lost 5 bases and J lost 6, with 10 bases in between. CDR1 and CDR2 from the germline V gene are KGHDR and SFDVKD. The CDR3 runs to 13 residues. Only a few counts were recorded for this clonotype. Its cognate antigen is unknown. The treatment here: roughly ten-day PBMC culture with coronavirus spike peptide pools or control peptides (ViraFEST assay). Gathered ahead of the COVID-19 pandemic (2011-2018) were the CD4+ T cells of the unexposed donor.

Sequenced sample: CD4+ T cells from blood, cultured in vitro. This TCR derives from a human donor in good health. The genes are TRBV24-1 and TRBJ1-5, with a possible D match to TRBD1 (6 bases). The CDR3 spells CATSGGGVQPQHF. The CDR3 region has the DNA TGTGCCACCAGTGGGGGGGGCGTTCAGCCCCAGCATTTT.